This entry concerns a single T cell receptor (beta chain). This sample stems from a study of blood T cell repertoires in COVID-19. Study as a whole: COVID-19 samples from acute and convalescent phases originated in the United States, Italy and Spain. T cells, B-cell-depleted T cells, or PBMCs provided the cDNA or gDNA that served as material.

The method was immunoSEQ multiplex PCR; TCRdb's version includes in-frame clones alone and lacks a portion of them. The table has a few hundred thousand clones, roughly 84% seen once; the top ten hold 18%. Germline assignment: CDR1 KGHSH and CDR2 LQKENI. Trimming removed 3 bases from V and 4 bases from J, with 9 bases in between. The CDR3 length is 14 residues. Source material: peripheral blood. This clonotype originated in a man aged 50-59 years with COVID-19, enrolled during active disease. The chain joins TRBV18 to TRBJ1-4; perhaps TRBD1 as D (5 bases). The CDR3, as DNA: TGTGCCAGCTCACCCCAGGGAAATAATGAAAAACTGTTTTTT. It codes for CASSPQGNNEKLFF.